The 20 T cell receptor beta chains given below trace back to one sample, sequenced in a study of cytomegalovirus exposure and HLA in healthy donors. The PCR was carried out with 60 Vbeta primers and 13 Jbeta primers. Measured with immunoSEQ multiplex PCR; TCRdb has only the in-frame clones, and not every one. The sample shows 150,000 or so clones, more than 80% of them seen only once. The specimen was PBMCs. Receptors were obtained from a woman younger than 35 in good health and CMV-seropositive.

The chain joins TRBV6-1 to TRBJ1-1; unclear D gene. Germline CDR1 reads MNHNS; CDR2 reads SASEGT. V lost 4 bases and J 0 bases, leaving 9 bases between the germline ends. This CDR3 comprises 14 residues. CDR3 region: CASSGLLLNTEAFF. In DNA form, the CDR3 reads TGTGCCAGCAGTGGACTGCTGCTGAACACTGAAGCTTTCTTT.

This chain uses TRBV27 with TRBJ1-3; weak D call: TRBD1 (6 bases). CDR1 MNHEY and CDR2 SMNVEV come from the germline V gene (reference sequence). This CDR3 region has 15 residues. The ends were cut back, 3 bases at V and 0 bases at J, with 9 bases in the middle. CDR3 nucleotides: TGTGCCAGCAGTTTTAAAGGGGGCTCTGGAAACACCATATATTTT. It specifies CASSFKGGSGNTIYF.

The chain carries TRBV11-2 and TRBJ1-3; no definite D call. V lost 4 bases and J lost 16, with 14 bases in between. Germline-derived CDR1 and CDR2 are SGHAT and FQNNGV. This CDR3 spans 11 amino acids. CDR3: CASSSGPWEYF. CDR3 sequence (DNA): TGTGCCAGCAGCTCCGGGCCCTGGGAGTATTTT.

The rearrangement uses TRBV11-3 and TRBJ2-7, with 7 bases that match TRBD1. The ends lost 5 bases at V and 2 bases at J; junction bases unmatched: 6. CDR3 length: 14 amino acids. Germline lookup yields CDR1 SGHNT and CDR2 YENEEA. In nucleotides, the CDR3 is TGTGCCAGCAGCGACACCGGGACAGCCTACGAGCAGTACTTC. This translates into CASSDTGTAYEQYF.

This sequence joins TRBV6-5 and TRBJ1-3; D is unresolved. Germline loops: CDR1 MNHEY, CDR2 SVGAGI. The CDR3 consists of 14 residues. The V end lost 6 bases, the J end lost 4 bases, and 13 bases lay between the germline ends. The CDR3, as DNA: TGTGCCAGCAGACCCCCCCCGGGAGGAAACACCATATATTTT. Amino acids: CASRPPPGGNTIYF.

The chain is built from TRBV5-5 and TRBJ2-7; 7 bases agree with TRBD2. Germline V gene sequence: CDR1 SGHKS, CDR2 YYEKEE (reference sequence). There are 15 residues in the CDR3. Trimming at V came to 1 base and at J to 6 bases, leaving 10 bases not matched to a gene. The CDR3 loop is CASSLRGDYYSEQYF. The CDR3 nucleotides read TGTGCCAGCAGCTTGCGGGGGGACTACTATTCCGAGCAGTACTTC.

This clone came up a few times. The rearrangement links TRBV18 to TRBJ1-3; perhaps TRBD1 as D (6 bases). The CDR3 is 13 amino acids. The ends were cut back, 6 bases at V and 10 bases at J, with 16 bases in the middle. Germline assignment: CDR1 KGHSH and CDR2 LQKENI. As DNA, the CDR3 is TGTGCCAGCTCGCCCAGGGGATGGGATACCATATATTTT. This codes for CASSPRGWDTIYF. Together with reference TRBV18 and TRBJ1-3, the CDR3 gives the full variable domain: NAGVMQNPRHLVRRRGQEARLRCSPMKGHSHVYWYRQLPEEGLKFMVYLQKENIIDESGMPKERFSAEFPKEGPSILRIQQVVRGDSAAYFCASSPRGWDTIYFGEGSWLTVV.

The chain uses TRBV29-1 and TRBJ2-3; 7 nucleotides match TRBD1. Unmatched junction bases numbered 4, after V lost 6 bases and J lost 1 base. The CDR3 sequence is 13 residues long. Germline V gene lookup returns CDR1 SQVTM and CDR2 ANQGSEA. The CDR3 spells CSVNTGGTDTQYF. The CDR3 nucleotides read TGCAGCGTGAATACAGGGGGCACAGATACGCAGTATTTT.

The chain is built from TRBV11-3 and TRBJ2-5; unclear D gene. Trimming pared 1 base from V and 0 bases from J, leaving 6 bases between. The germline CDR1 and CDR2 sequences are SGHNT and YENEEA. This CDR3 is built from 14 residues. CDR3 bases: TGTGCCAGCAGCTTAGGCCAGTACCAAGAGACCCAGTACTTC. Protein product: CASSLGQYQETQYF.

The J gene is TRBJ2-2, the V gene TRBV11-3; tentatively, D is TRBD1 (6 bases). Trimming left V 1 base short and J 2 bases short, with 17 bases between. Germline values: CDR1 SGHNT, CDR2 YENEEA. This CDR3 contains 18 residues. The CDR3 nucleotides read TGTGCCAGCAGCTTAGGATCCGGGCAGGGGTTAAACACCGGGGAGCTGTTTTTT. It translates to CASSLGSGQGLNTGELFF. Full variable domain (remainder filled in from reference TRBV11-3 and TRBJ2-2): EAGVVQSPRYKIIEKKQPVAFWCNPISGHNTLYWYLQNLGQGPELLIRYENEEAVDDSQLPKDRFSAERLKGVDSTLKIQPAELGDSAVYLCASSLGSGQGLNTGELFFGEGSRLTVL.

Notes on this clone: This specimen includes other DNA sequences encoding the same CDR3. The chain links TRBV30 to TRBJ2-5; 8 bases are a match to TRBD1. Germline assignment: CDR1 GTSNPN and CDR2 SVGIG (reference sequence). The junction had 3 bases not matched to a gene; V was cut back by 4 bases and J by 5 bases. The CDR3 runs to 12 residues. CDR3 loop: CAWNRGRETQYF. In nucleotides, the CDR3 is TGTGCCTGGAACAGGGGGAGGGAGACCCAGTACTTC.

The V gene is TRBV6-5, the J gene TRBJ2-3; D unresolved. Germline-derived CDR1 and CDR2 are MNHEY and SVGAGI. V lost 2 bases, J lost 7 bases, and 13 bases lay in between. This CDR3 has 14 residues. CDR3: CASSYESRSNTQYF. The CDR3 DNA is TGTGCCAGCAGTTACGAGTCTAGAAGTAATACGCAGTATTTT.

CDR3 sequence: CSVGRAGLRQETQYF. In DNA form, the CDR3 reads TGCAGCGTTGGGAGGGCAGGGCTTCGGCAAGAGACCCAGTACTTC. The rearrangement links TRBV29-1 to TRBJ2-5; tentative D call: TRBD2 (6 bases). Germline CDR1 is SQVTM and CDR2 is ANQGSEA. The V and J ends lost 4 bases and 2 bases respectively, with 17 bases between them. The CDR3 consists of 15 residues.

The DNA of the CDR3 is TGTGCCAGCAGCTCCTCAGGGGAGGGCACTGAAGCTTTCTTT. Its protein is CASSSSGEGTEAFF. V is TRBV13 and J is TRBJ1-1, with D maybe TRBD1 (6 bases). Looked up from germline, CDR1 is PRHDT and CDR2 is FYEKMQ (reference sequence). This CDR3 spans 14 amino acids. The ends were cut back, 4 bases at V and 4 bases at J, with 13 bases in the middle.

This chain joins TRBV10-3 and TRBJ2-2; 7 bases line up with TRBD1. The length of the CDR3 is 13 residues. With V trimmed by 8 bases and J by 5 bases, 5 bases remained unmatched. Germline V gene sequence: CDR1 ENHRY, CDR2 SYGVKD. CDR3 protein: CAIGQGVTGELFF. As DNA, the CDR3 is TGTGCCATCGGCCAGGGGGTAACCGGGGAGCTGTTTTTT.

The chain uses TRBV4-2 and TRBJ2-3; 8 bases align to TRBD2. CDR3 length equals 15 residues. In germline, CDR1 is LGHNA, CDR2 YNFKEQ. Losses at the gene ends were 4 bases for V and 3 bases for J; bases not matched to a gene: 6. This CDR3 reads CASSPKTSETDTQYF. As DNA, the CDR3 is TGTGCCAGCAGCCCAAAGACTAGCGAAACAGATACGCAGTATTTT.

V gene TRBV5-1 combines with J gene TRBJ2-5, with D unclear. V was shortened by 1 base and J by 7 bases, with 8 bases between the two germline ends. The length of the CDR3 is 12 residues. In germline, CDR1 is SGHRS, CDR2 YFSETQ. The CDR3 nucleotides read TGCGCCAGCAGCTTGAATGGCGGGACCCAGTACTTC. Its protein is CASSLNGGTQYF.

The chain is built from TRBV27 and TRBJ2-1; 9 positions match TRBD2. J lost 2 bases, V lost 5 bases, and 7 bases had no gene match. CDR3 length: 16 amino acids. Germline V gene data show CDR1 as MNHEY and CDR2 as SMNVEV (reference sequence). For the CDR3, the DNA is TGTGCCAGCAGTGACGGCGGGGGGGCCCCCTACAATGAGCAGTTCTTC. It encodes CASSDGGGAPYNEQFF.

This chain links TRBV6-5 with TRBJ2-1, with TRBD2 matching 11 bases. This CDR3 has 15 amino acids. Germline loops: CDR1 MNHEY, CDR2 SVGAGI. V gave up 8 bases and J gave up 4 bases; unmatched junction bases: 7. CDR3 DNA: TGTGCCAGCTCAACCGGGACTAGCGGTTACAATGAGCAGTTCTTC. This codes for CASSTGTSGYNEQFF.

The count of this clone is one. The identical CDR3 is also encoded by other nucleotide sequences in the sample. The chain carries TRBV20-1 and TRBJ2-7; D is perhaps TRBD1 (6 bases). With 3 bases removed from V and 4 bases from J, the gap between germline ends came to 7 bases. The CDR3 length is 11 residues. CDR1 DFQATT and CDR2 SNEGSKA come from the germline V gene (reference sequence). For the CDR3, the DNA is TGCAGTGCTAGGGGGGCGTACGAGCAGTACTTC. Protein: CSARGAYEQYF.